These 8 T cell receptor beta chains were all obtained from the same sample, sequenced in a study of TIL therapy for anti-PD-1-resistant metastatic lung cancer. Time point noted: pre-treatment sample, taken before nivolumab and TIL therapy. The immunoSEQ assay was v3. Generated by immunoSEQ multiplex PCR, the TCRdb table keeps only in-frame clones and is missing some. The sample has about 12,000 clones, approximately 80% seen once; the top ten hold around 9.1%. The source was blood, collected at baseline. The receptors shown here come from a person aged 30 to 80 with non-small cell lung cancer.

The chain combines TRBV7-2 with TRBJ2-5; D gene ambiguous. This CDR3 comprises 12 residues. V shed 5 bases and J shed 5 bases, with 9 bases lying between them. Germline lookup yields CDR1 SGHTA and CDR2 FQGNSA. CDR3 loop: CASSATRETQYF. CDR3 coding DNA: TGTGCCAGCAGCGCTACTCGGGAGACCCAGTACTTC.

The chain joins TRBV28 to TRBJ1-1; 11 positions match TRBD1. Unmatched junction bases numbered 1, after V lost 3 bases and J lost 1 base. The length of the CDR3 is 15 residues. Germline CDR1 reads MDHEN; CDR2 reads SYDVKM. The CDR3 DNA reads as TGTGCCAGCAGTTTGGGGACAGGGGGGAACACTGAAGCTTTCTTT. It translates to CASSLGTGGNTEAFF.

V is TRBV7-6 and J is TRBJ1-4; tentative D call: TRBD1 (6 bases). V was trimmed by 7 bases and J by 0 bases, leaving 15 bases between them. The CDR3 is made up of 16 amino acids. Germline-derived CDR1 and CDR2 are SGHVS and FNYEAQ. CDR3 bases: TGTGCCAGCACAGGGAGGGGGTCTACAACTAATGAAAAACTGTTTTTT. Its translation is CASTGRGSTTNEKLFF.

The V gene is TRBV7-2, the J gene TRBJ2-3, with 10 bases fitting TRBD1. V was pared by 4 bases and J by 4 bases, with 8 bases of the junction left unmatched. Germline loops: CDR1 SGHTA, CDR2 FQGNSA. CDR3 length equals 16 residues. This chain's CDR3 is CASSSRTGGRADTQYF. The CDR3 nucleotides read TGTGCCAGCAGCTCCAGGACAGGGGGGAGGGCAGATACGCAGTATTTT.

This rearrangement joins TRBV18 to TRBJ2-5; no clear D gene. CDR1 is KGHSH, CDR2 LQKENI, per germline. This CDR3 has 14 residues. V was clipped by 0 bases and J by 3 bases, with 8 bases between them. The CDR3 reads CASSPPATKETQYF. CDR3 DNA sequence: TGTGCCAGCTCACCACCAGCGACCAAAGAGACCCAGTACTTC.

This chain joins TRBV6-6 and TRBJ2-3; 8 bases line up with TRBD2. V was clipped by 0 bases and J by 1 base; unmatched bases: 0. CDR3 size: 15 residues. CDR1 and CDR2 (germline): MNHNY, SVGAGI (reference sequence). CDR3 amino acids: CASSYSTSGTDTQYF. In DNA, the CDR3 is TGTGCCAGCAGTTACTCGACTAGCGGCACAGATACGCAGTATTTT.

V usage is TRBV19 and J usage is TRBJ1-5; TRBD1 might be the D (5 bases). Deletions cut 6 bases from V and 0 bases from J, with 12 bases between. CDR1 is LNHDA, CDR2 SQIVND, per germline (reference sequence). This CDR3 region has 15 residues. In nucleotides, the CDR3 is TGTGCCAGTAGGGTGGGACGGGCTAGCAATCAGCCCCAGCATTTT. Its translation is CASRVGRASNQPQHF.

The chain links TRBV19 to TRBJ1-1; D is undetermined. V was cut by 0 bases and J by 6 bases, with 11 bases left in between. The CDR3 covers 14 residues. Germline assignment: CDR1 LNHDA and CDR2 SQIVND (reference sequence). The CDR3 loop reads CASSIELRDAEAFF. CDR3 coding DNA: TGTGCCAGTAGTATAGAACTCCGCGATGCTGAAGCTTTCTTT.